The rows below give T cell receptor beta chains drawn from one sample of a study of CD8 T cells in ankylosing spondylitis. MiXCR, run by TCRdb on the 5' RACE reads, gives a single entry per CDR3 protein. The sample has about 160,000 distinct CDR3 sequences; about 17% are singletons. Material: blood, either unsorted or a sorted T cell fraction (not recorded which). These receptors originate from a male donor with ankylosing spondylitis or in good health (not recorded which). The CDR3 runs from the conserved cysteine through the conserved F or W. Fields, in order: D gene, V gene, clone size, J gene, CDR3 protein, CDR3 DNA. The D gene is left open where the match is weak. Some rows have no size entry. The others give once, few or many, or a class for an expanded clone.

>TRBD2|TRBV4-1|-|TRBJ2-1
CASSQGLAGLYNEQFF
TGCGCCAGCAGCCAAGGACTAGCGGGCCTCTACAATGAGCAGTTCTTC
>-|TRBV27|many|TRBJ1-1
CASGWGGNTEAFF
TGTGCCAGCGGGTGGGGGGGGAACACTGAAGCTTTCTTT
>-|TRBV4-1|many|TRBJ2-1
CASSARDTNSYNEQFF
TGCGCCAGCAGCGCGCGGGACACCAACTCCTACAATGAGCAGTTCTTC
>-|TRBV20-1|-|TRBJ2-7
CSARVSGAPTYEQYF
TGCAGTGCTAGAGTGAGCGGAGCGCCTACCTACGAGCAGTACTTC
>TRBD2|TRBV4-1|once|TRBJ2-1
CASSPTGTTNEQFF
TGCGCCAGCAGCCCGACCGGGACTACCAATGAGCAGTTCTTC
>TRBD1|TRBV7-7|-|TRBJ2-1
CASSGDRGNEQFF
TGTGCCAGCAGCGGCGACAGGGGCAATGAGCAGTTCTTC
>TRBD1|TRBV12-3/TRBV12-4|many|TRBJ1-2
CASSLGTGYGYTF
TGTGCCAGCAGTTTAGGGACAGGATATGGCTACACCTTC
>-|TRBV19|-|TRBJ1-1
CASARRVNTEAFF
TGTGCCAGTGCCCGCAGGGTGAACACTGAAGCTTTCTTT
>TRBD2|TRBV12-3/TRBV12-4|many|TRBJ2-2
CASSFGGRVAGELFF
TGTGCCAGCAGTTTTGGCGGGAGGGTGGCCGGGGAGCTGTTTTTT
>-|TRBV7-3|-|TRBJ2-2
CASSFRSQGGGTGELFF
TGTGCCAGCAGCTTCCGATCGCAGGGAGGAGGCACCGGGGAGCTGTTTTTT
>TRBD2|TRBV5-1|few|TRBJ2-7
CASSLGLADSYEQYF
TGCGCCAGCAGCTTGGGCCTAGCGGACTCCTACGAGCAGTACTTC
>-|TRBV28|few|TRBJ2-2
CASSLVGRRTGELFF
TGTGCCAGCAGTTTAGTGGGGAGAAGAACCGGGGAGCTGTTTTTT
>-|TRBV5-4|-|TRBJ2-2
CASGPPTNTGELFF
TGTGCCAGCGGACCACCCACGAACACCGGGGAGCTGTTTTTT
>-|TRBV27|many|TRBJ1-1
CASNPVGAAVGAFF
TGTGCCAGCAATCCAGTAGGGGCTGCCGTCGGAGCTTTCTTT
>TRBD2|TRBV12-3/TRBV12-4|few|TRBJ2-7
CASSTGSLAGGKSSYEQYF
TGTGCCAGCAGTACAGGAAGTCTAGCGGGAGGCAAAAGCTCCTACGAGCAGTACTTC
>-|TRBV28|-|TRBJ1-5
CASSFGNDQPQHF
TGTGCCAGCAGTTTTGGCAACGATCAGCCCCAGCATTTT
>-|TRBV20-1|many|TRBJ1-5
CSARVGGDNQPQHF
TGCAGTGCGCGGGTGGGGGGAGACAATCAGCCCCAGCATTTT
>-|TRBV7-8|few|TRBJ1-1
CASSLERENTEAFF
TGTGCCAGCAGCTTAGAGAGAGAGAACACTGAAGCTTTCTTT
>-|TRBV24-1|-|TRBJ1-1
CATSVPGNTEAFF
TGTGCCACCAGTGTACCGGGGAACACTGAAGCTTTCTTT
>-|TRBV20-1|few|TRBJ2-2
CSGSDAGTPNTGELFF
TGCAGTGGATCGGACGCCGGGACACCGAACACCGGGGAGCTGTTTTTT
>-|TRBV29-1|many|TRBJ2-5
CSVEFLGETQYF
TGCAGCGTTGAATTCCTCGGAGAGACCCAGTACTTC
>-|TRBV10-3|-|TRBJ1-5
CAISSGEGTNQPQHF
TGTGCCATCAGCTCCGGGGAAGGTACCAATCAGCCCCAGCATTTT
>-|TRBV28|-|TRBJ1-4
CASSLGRRANEKLFF
TGTGCCAGCAGTTTGGGTAGGCGGGCTAATGAAAAACTGTTTTTT
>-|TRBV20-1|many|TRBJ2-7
CSARDWGASSYEQYF
TGCAGTGCTAGAGATTGGGGTGCTAGCTCCTACGAGCAGTACTTC
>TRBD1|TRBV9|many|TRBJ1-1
CASSGQGTGGTEAFF
TGTGCCAGCAGCGGCCAAGGGACAGGGGGAACTGAAGCTTTCTTT
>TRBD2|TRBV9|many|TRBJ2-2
CASSVGGSWNTGELFF
TGTGCCAGCAGCGTAGGCGGGAGTTGGAACACCGGGGAGCTGTTTTTT
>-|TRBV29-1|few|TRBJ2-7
CSVRHGGSYEQYF
TGCAGCGTCCGACATGGGGGTTCCTACGAGCAGTACTTC
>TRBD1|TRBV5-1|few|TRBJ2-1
CASSLAPGQKLEQFF
TGCGCCAGCAGCTTGGCCCCGGGACAGAAGCTTGAGCAGTTCTTC
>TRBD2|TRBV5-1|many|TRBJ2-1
CASSLGWEGNEQFF
TGCGCCAGCAGCTTGGGATGGGAGGGCAATGAGCAGTTCTTC
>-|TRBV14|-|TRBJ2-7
CASTSGLDSYEQYF
TGTGCCAGCACCTCGGGGCTGGACTCCTACGAGCAGTACTTC
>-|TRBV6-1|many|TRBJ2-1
CASHAAIGNNEQFF
TGTGCCAGTCACGCCGCGATAGGGAACAATGAGCAGTTCTTC
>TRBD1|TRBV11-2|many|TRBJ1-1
CASSSAPGGVNTEAFF
TGTGCCAGCAGCTCCGCCCCAGGGGGCGTGAACACTGAAGCTTTCTTT
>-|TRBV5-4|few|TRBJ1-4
CASSLWGLNEKLFF
TGTGCCAGCAGCTTGTGGGGGTTAAATGAAAAACTGTTTTTT
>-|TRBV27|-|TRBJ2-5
CASSLYPGVIRETQYF
TGTGCCAGCAGTTTATACCCGGGGGTGATCAGAGAGACCCAGTACTTC
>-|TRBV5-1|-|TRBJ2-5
CASHLGLEGETQYF
TGCGCCAGCCACCTGGGTTTGGAAGGAGAGACCCAGTACTTC
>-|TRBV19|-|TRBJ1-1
CASSTPPNTEAFF
TGTGCCAGTAGTACCCCGCCGAACACTGAAGCTTTCTTT
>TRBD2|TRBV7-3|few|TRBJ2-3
CASSPGLEGDTQYF
TGTGCCAGCAGCCCGGGACTAGAAGGGGATACGCAGTATTTT
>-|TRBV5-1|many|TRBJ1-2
CASSYDGGSSGYTF
TGCGCCAGCAGCTACGACGGGGGGTCCAGCGGCTACACCTTC
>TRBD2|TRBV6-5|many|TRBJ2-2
CASSYDLAGPKGALFF
TGTGCCAGCAGTTACGACCTAGCGGGACCAAAAGGAGCCCTGTTTTTT
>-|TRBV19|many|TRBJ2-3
CASKDRTDTQYF
TGTGCCAGTAAGGATCGCACAGATACGCAGTATTTT
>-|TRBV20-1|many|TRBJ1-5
CSARSGAQPGTQHF
TGCAGTGCTAGATCTGGTGCACAGCCTGGGACCCAGCATTTT
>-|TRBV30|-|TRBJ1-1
CAWRSASNTEAFF
TGTGCCTGGAGATCAGCTTCGAACACTGAAGCTTTCTTT
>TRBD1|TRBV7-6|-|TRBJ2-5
CASSEQGTETQYF
TGTGCCAGCAGCGAACAGGGGACAGAGACCCAGTACTTC
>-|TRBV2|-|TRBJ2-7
CVSGGTPIYEQYF
TGTGTCAGCGGCGGGACTCCTATTTACGAGCAGTACTTC
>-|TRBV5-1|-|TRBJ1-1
CASSFTGYNTEAFF
TGCGCCAGCAGCTTTACAGGCTACAACACTGAAGCTTTCTTT
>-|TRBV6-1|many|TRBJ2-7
CASRRRLTRPSGTTYEQYF
TGTGCCAGCAGAAGACGTTTAACTCGCCCTTCCGGGACGACCTACGAGCAGTACTTC
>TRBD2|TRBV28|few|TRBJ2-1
CASSSRASGGDEQFF
TGTGCCAGCAGTTCCAGGGCTAGCGGGGGGGATGAGCAGTTCTTC
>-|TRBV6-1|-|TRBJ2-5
CASSEVLRETQYF
TGTGCCAGCAGTGAAGTTCTCAGGGAGACCCAGTACTTC
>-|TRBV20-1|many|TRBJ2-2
CSARDITGELFF
TGCAGTGCTAGAGATATCACCGGGGAGCTGTTTTTT
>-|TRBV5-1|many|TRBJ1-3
CASSLSPASSGNTIYF
TGCGCCAGCAGCTTGTCGCCGGCCAGCTCTGGAAACACCATATATTTT
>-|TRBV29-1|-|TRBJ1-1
CSVALTGSTAFF
TGCAGCGTTGCCTTGACGGGGAGTACGGCTTTCTTT
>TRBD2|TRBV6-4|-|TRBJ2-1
CTRSRHGWAGDRNNEQFF
TGTACCCGCAGCCGCCACGGGTGGGCGGGAGATCGCAACAATGAGCAGTTCTTC
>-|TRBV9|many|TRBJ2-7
CASSRTTEGLEQYF
TGTGCCAGCAGCAGAACGACAGAAGGCCTCGAGCAGTACTTC
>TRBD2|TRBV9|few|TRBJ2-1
CASSVGTNIYNEQFF
TGTGCCAGCAGCGTTGGGACTAACATATACAATGAGCAGTTCTTC
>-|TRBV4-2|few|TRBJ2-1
CASSQALTAYNEQFF
TGTGCCAGCAGCCAAGCGTTGACAGCTTACAATGAGCAGTTCTTC
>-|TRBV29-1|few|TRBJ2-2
CSVMGVNTGELFF
TGCAGCGTTATGGGAGTGAACACCGGGGAGCTGTTTTTT
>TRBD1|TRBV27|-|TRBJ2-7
CASSVLGTDYEQYF
TGTGCCAGCAGCGTACTTGGGACAGACTACGAGCAGTACTTC